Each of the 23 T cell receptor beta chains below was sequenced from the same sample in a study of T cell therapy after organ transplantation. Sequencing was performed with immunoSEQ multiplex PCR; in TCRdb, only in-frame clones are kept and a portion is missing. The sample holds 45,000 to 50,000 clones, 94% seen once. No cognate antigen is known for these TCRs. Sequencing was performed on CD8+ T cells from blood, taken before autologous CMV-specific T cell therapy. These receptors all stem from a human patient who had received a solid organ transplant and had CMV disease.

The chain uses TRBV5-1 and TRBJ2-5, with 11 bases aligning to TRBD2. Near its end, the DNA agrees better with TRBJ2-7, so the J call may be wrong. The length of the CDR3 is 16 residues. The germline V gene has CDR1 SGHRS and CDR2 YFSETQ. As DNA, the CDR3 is TGCGCCAGCAGCGAGGGGACTAGCGGAGCACTCTACGAGCAGTACTTC. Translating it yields CASSEGTSGALYEQYF.

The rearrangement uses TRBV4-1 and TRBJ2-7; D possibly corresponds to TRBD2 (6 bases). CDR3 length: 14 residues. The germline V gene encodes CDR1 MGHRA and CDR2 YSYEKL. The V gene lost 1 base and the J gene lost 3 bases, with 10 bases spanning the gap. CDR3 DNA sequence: TGCGCCAGCAGCCAAGGGACTACCTTCTACGAGCAGTACTTC. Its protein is CASSQGTTFYEQYF.

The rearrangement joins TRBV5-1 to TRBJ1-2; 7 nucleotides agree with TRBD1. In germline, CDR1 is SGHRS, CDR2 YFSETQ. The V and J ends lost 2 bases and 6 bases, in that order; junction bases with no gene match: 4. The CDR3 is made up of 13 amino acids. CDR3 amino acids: CASSFTGEDGYTF. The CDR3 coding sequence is TGCGCCAGCAGCTTCACAGGGGAGGATGGCTACACCTTC.

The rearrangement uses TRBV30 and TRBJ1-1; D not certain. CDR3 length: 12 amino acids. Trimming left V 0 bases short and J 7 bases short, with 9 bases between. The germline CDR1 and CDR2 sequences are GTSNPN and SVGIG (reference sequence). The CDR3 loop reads CAWSVTGGEAFF. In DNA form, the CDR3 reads TGTGCCTGGAGTGTAACTGGCGGTGAAGCTTTCTTT.

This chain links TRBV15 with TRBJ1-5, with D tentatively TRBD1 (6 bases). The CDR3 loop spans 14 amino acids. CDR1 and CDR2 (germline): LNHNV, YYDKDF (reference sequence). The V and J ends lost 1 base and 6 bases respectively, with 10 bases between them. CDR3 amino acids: CATSRVRGLQPQHF. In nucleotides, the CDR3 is TGTGCCACCAGCAGAGTCCGGGGGCTTCAGCCCCAGCATTTT.

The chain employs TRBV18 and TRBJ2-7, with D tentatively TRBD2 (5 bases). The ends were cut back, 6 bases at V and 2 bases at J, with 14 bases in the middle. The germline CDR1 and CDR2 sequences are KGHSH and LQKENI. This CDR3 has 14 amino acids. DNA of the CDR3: TGTGCCAGCTCCCCGGCCGGGAACGCCTACGAGCAGTACTTC. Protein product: CASSPAGNAYEQYF.

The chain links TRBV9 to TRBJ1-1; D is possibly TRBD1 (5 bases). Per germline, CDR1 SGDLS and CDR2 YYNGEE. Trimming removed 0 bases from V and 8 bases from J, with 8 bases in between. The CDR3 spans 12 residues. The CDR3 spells CASSVGGGEAFF. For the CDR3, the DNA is TGTGCCAGCAGCGTAGGTGGGGGGGAAGCTTTCTTT. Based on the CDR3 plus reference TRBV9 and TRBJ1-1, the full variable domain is DSGVTQTPKHLITATGQRVTLRCSPRSGDLSVYWYQQSLDQGLQFLIQYYNGEERAKGNILERFSAQQFPDLHSELNLSSLELGDSALYFCASSVGGGEAFFGQGTRLTVV.

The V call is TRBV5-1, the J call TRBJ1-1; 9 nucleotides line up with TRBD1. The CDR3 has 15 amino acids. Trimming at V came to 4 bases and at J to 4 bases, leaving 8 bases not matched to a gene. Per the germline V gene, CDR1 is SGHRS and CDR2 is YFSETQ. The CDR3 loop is CASSPGQGSGTEAFF. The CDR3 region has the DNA TGCGCCAGCAGCCCGGGACAGGGCTCAGGCACTGAAGCTTTCTTT.

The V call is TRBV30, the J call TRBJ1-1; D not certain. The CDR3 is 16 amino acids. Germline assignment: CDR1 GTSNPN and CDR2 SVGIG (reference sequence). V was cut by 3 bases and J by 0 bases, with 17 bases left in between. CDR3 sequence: CAWSEVTVLMNTEAFF. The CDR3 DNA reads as TGTGCCTGGAGCGAGGTAACAGTCCTAATGAACACTGAAGCTTTCTTT.

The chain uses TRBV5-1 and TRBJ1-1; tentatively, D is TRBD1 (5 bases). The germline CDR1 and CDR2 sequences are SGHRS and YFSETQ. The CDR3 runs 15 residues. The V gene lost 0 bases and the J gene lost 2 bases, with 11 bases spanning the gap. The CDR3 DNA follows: TGCGCCAGCAGCTTGGGACAGACATATAACACTGAAGCTTTCTTT. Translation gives CASSLGQTYNTEAFF.

The CDR3 here is CATREGGEMNEQYF. The CDR3 region has the DNA TGTGCCACCCGAGAGGGAGGGGAAATGAACGAGCAGTACTTC. The genes are TRBV15 and TRBJ2-7; 7 bases map to TRBD2. The CDR3 is 14 residues long. Germline V gives CDR1 LNHNV, CDR2 YYDKDF (reference sequence). Unmatched junction bases numbered 12, after V lost 8 bases and J lost 5 bases.

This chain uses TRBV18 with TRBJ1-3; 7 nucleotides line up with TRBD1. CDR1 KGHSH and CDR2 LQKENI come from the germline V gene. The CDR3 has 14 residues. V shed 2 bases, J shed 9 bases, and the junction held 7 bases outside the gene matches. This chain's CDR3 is CASSPVGTAATIYF. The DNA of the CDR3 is TGTGCCAGCTCACCAGTTGGGACAGCCGCCACCATATATTTT.

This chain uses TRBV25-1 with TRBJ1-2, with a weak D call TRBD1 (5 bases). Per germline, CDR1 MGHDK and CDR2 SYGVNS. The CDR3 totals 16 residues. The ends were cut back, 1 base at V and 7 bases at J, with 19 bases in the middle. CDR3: CASSEWGGGLYGGYTF. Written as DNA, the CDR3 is TGTGCCAGCAGTGAATGGGGCGGAGGCCTTTATGGTGGCTACACCTTC.

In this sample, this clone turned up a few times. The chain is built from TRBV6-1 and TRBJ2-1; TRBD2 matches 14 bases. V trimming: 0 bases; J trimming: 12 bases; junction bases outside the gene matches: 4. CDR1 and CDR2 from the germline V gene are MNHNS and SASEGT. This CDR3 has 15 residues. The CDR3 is CASSEADGTSGRQFF. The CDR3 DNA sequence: TGTGCCAGCAGTGAAGCAGATGGGACTAGCGGGAGGCAGTTCTTC.

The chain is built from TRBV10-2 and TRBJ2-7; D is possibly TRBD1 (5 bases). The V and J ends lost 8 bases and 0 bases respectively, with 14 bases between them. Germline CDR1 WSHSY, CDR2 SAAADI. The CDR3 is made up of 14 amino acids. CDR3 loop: CASSPGAVSYEQYF. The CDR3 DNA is TGCGCCAGCTCACCTGGGGCGGTCTCCTACGAGCAGTACTTC.

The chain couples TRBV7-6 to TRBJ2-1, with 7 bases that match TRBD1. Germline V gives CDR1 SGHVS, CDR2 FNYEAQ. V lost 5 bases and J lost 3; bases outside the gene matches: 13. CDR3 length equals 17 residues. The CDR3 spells CASSLVERQGYYNEQFF. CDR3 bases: TGTGCCAGCAGCCTAGTAGAACGACAGGGATACTACAATGAGCAGTTCTTC.

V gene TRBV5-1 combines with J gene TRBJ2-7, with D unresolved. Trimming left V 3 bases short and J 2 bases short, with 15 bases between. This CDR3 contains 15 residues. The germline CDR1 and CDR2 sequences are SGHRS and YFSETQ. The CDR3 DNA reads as TGCGCCAGCAGCTCCTCTAGGAATTTACCCTACGAGCAGTACTTC. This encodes CASSSSRNLPYEQYF.

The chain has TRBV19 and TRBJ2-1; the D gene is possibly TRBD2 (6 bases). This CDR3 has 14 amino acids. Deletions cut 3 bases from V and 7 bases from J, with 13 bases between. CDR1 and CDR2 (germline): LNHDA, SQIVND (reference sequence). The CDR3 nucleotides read TGTGCCAGTAGTATTATTGGGGGGATGAATGAGCAGTTCTTC. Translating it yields CASSIIGGMNEQFF. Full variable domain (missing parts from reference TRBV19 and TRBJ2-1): DGGITQSPKYLFRKEGQNVTLSCEQNLNHDAMYWYRQDPGQGLRLIYYSQIVNDFQKGDIAEGYSVSREKKESFPLTVTSAQKNPTAFYLCASSIIGGMNEQFFGPGTRLTVL.

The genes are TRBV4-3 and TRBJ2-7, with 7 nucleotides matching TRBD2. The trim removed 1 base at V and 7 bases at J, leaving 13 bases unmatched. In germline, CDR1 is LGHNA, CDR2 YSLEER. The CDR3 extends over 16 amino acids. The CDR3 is CASSQGVAGASGEQYF. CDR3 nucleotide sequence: TGCGCCAGCAGCCAAGGGGTAGCGGGCGCATCGGGGGAGCAGTACTTC.

The CDR3 sequence is CASLDGNYGYTF. The DNA for the CDR3 is TGTGCCAGCCTCGACGGGAACTATGGCTACACCTTC. The chain recombines TRBV6-5 with TRBJ1-2; D is unresolved. The V gene's germline CDR1 is MNHEY and CDR2 SVGAGI. CDR3 length equals 12 residues. V was pared by 8 bases and J by 2 bases, with 9 bases between.

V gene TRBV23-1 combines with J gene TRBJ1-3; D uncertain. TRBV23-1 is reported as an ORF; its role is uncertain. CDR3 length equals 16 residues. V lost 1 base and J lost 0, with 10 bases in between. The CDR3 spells CASSQWADSSGNTIYF. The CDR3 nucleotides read TGCGCCAGCAGTCAATGGGCTGATAGCTCTGGAAACACCATATATTTT.

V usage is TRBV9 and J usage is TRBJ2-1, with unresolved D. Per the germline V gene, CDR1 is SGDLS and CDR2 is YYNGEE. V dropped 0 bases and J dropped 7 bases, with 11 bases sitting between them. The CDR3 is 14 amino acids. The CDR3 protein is CASSVENWQNEQFF. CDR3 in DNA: TGTGCCAGCAGCGTAGAGAACTGGCAGAATGAGCAGTTCTTC.

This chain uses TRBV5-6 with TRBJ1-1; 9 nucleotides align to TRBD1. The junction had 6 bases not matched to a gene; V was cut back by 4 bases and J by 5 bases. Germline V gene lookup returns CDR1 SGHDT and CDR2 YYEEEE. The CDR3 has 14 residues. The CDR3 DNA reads TGTGCCAGCAGCCAGACAGGGGGAGGAACTGAAGCTTTCTTT. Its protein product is CASSQTGGGTEAFF.